Given below is one T cell receptor beta chain in context. These data belong to a study of Graves' ophthalmopathy and Graves' hyperthyroidism. Study overall: No progression to ophthalmopathy over 18 months defined stable hyperthyroidism.

For repertoire sequencing, the TCR beta CDR3 regions were amplified from RNA transcripts. First-round RT-PCR employed HTBI primers, with a second-round multiplex PCR after it. Using its own MiXCR run on the multiplex PCR reads, TCRdb lists one record per CDR3 protein. The sample records 450,000 to 600,000 distinct CDR3 sequences, under 40% being singletons. Looked up from germline, CDR1 is SGHVS and CDR2 is FNYEAQ. There are 16 residues in the CDR3. V was cut by 6 bases and J by 3 bases, with 20 bases left in between. Sequencing was carried out using peripheral blood or thyroid tissue (not recorded which). This chain joins TRBV7-6 and TRBJ1-2, with D hard to call. The TCR sequence derives from an adult man with Graves' hyperthyroidism. The CDR3 is CASSYPSAGRDYGYTF. CDR3 nucleotides: TGTGCCAGCAGTTACCCCTCGGCGGGAAGGGACTATGGCTACACCTTC. The variable domain in full, with the rest retrieved from reference TRBV7-6 and TRBJ1-2, is GAGVSQSPRYKVTKRGQDVALRCDPISGHVSLYWYRQALGQGPEFLTYFNYEAQQDKSGLPNDRFSAERPEGSISTLTIQRTEQRDSAMYRCASSYPSAGRDYGYTFGSGTRLTVV.